The T cell receptor beta chain under discussion was sequenced for a study of blood T cell repertoires in COVID-19. Study overall: Specimens from acute and convalescent COVID-19 originated in the United States, Italy and Spain. Nucleic acid was either cDNA or gDNA, and it came from T cells, B-cell-depleted T cells, or PBMCs.

The authors' processing: Estimated nucleated cell counts came from reference gene primer amplification. Produced via immunoSEQ multiplex PCR; TCRdb's table is partial and in-frame only. That table is the source of V, J and clone size, and D and trimming were worked out from the DNA. This sample has some 230,000 clones, with more than 65% found just once. Points on this clone: The same CDR3 can be traced to other DNA sequences in this sample.

In germline, CDR1 is MDHEN, CDR2 SYDVKM. V was shortened by 4 bases and J by 5 bases, with 6 bases between the two germline ends. The CDR3 runs 12 residues. The receptor's source is a woman in her twenties or thirties who had recovered from COVID-19. Source material: peripheral blood. This sequence joins TRBV28 and TRBJ1-5; D is unresolved. The CDR3 here is CASSSTDQPQHF. CDR3 DNA: TGTGCCAGCAGTTCAACAGATCAGCCCCAGCATTTT.